The 17 T cell receptor beta chains below all came from one sample that was sequenced in a study of Tregs in tolerant kidney transplant recipients. Libraries were prepared by immunoSEQ multiplex PCR; TCRdb keeps only in-frame clonotypes and omits some of them. The repertoire table contains 25,000 or so clones. Mixed chimerism was transient after nonmyeloablative marrow transplants from related graft donors. This specimen consisted of CD4+ T cells from blood (PBMCs), obtained 6 months after the transplant. Every receptor here comes from a human patient who received a combined kidney and bone marrow transplant. Some T cells may trace back to the graft donor.

A remark on this clone: With the read ending 3 residues before the CDR3 end, the germline J gene is used to fill in that end. The V call is TRBV5-1, the J call TRBJ1-1; 7 nucleotides align to TRBD1. Germline V gives CDR1 SGHRS, CDR2 YFSETQ. This CDR3 is built from 13 residues. CDR3 amino acids: CASSLRQGEEAFF. The sequenced part of the CDR3 DNA is TGCGCCAGCAGCTTACGGCAGGGGGAAGAA.

Comments on this clone: The read is 3 residues too short to cover the CDR3 end, so that end is filled in from the germline J gene. The chain joins TRBV5-1 to TRBJ1-2; 9 bases align to TRBD1. The junction had 6 bases not matched to a gene; V was cut back by 4 bases and J by 2 bases. Germline V gene data show CDR1 as SGHRS and CDR2 as YFSETQ. This CDR3 region has 15 residues. The sequenced part of the CDR3 DNA is TGCGCCAGCAGCCGAGAAGGGACAGGGAACTATGGC. The encoded protein is CASSREGTGNYG. The entire CDR3 reads CASSREGTGNYGYTF. The whole variable domain, remainder taken from reference TRBV5-1 and TRBJ1-2, is KAGVTQTPRYLIKTRGQQVTLSCSPISGHRSVSWYQQTPGQGLQFLFEYFSETQRNKGNFPGRFSGRQFSNSRSEMNVSTLELGDSALYLCASSREGTGNYGYTFGSGTRLTVV.

Of note for this clone: The read ends 3 residues early relative to the CDR3; the germline J gene fills the gap. This chain joins TRBV30 and TRBJ2-7; D is perhaps TRBD2 (6 bases). The ends were cut back, 0 bases at V and 2 bases at J, with 14 bases in the middle. Germline loops: CDR1 GTSNPN, CDR2 SVGIG (reference sequence). This CDR3 spans 15 amino acids. The part of the CDR3 DNA that was read is TGTGCCTGGAGTGTAGGGGCACCGGGGGCCTACGAG. Protein sequence: CAWSVGAPGAYE. From start to end, the CDR3 is CAWSVGAPGAYEQYF. The full variable domain, in which reference TRBV30 and TRBJ2-7 provide the parts outside the CDR3, is SQTIHQWPATLVQPVGSPLSLECTVEGTSNPNLYWYRQAAGRGLQLLFYSVGIGQISSEVPQNLSASRPQDRQFILSSKKLLLSDSGFYLCAWSVGAPGAYEQYFGPGTRLTVT.

Remarks on this clone: The read halts 3 residues ahead of the CDR3 end, with the missing end drawn from the germline J gene. The chain combines TRBV11-2 with TRBJ2-1; no firm D call. V was trimmed by 4 bases and J by 9 bases, leaving 10 bases between them. The CDR3 has 12 amino acids. Germline assignment: CDR1 SGHAT and CDR2 FQNNGV. CDR3 region: CASSSLRREQFF. The CDR3 DNA, read in part, is TGTGCCAGCAGCTCCCTCAGGCGTGAG.

With respect to this clone: The sequence runs out 3 residues before the end of the CDR3; the remainder is reconstructed from the germline J gene. V usage is TRBV6-2 or TRBV6-3 and J usage is TRBJ2-5; 10 bases agree with TRBD2. This CDR3 has 14 residues. V shed 0 bases, J shed 7 bases, and the junction held 2 bases outside the gene matches. Germline V gives CDR1 MNHEY, CDR2 SVGEGT. This CDR3 reads CASSYSASGGTQYF. The part of the CDR3 DNA that was read is TGTGCCAGCAGTTACTCTGCTAGCGGGGGGACC.

Worth noting for this clone: The read halts 3 residues ahead of the CDR3 end, with the missing end drawn from the germline J gene. This chain uses TRBV20-1 with TRBJ2-5; TRBD2 agrees at 7 bases. With V trimmed by 5 bases and J by 4 bases, 13 bases remained unmatched. CDR1 DFQATT and CDR2 SNEGSKA come from the germline V gene (reference sequence). CDR3 length: 15 amino acids. Incomplete CDR3 DNA: TGCAGTGCTCTAGAGCGGGGAGGGTGGTTAGAGACC. Its translation is CSALERGGWLET. The whole CDR3 region reads CSALERGGWLETQYF.

The CDR3 bases that were read are TGCGCCAGCAGGACTAGCTGGGCCACCGGGGAG. It translates to CASRTSWATGE. The entire CDR3 is CASRTSWATGELFF. This chain uses TRBV5-1 with TRBJ2-2; 7 bases are a match to TRBD2. The read comes to an end 3 residues before the CDR3 does, leaving the germline J gene to fill in the end. The ends lost 5 bases at V and 4 bases at J; junction bases unmatched: 5. The germline CDR1 and CDR2 sequences are SGHRS and YFSETQ. CDR3 length equals 14 residues.

Here the CDR3 reads CASSVTARLGNEQFF. The CDR3 DNA, read in part, is TGTGCCAGCAGCGTAACAGCCCGCCTCGGAAATGAG. The gene calls are TRBV7-2 and TRBJ2-1; D gene uncertain. The read terminates 3 residues ahead of where the CDR3 ends, so the germline J gene completes it. This CDR3 comprises 15 residues. Per germline, CDR1 SGHTA and CDR2 FQGNSA. The ends were cut back, 5 bases at V and 7 bases at J, with 18 bases in the middle.

Remarks on this clone: The CDR3 is cut off 3 residues early in the read; its end comes from the germline J gene. The chain combines TRBV29-1 with TRBJ2-3, with TRBD1 identical over 8 bases. Germline V gene lookup returns CDR1 SQVTM and CDR2 ANQGSEA. V dropped 5 bases and J dropped 0; count of bases not matched to a gene: 10. CDR3 length: 16 residues. The chain's CDR3 is CSVKGVGTGSTDTQYF. The DNA read from the CDR3 is TGCAGCGTTAAAGGGGTGGGGACAGGCAGCACAGATACG.

In the case of this clone: Read data end 3 residues before the CDR3 end; the end is taken from the germline J gene. The genes are TRBV5-5 and TRBJ2-3, with D perhaps TRBD1 (6 bases). Germline V gene sequence: CDR1 SGHKS, CDR2 YYEKEE (reference sequence). The CDR3 covers 15 residues. Deletions cut 0 bases from V and 2 bases from J, with 10 bases between. The DNA read from the CDR3 is TGTGCCAGCAGCTTGGTACCGGGACACACAGATACG. Protein product: CASSLVPGHTDT. The CDR3 in full is CASSLVPGHTDTQYF.

Of note for this clone: The read falls 3 residues short of the CDR3 end, and the missing part is taken from the germline J gene. This chain links TRBV24-1 with TRBJ2-3; TRBD1 matches at 10 bases. From germline, CDR1 is KGHDR and CDR2 SFDVKD. CDR3 length equals 15 residues. The CDR3 DNA, read in part, is TGTGCCACCAGTGTCCCGGGACAGGGGAGGAACACG. It translates to CATSVPGQGRNT. The full CDR3 protein reads CATSVPGQGRNTQYF.

Points on this clone: The sequence runs out 3 residues before the end of the CDR3; the remainder is reconstructed from the germline J gene. The rearrangement links TRBV30 to TRBJ2-1; 7 bases line up with TRBD2. Per germline, CDR1 GTSNPN and CDR2 SVGIG (reference sequence). This CDR3 comprises 15 residues. Germline trimming cut 1 base from V and 9 bases from J; bases unmatched to any gene: 12. Incomplete CDR3 DNA: TGTGCCTGGAGTGCCCTTGGCGGGAGTGGAGTTGAG. It codes for CAWSALGGSGVE. The whole CDR3 sequence is CAWSALGGSGVEQFF.

For this clone: The sequenced fragment ends 3 residues before the CDR3 boundary, so the rest is inferred from the germline J gene. The V gene is TRBV10-3, the J gene TRBJ1-1; 8 bases map to TRBD1. This CDR3 spans 13 amino acids. The V gene end was trimmed by 5 bases and the J gene end by 3 bases; junction bases not matched to a gene: 2. The germline V gene has CDR1 ENHRY and CDR2 SYGVKD. The DNA read from the CDR3 is TGTGCCATCAGTCGACAGGGGTACACTGAA. Translation: CAISRQGYTE. The entire CDR3 is CAISRQGYTEAFF.

The CDR3 protein is CASRTAWGPDSYEQYF. CDR3 DNA, as far as it was read: TGTGCCAGCAGAACCGCATGGGGGCCCGACTCCTACGAG. V usage is TRBV13 and J usage is TRBJ2-7; maybe TRBD1 (6 bases). The read ends 3 residues shy of where the CDR3 ends; the end is completed using the germline J gene. The CDR3 covers 16 residues. The germline V gene has CDR1 PRHDT and CDR2 FYEKMQ (reference sequence). The V end lost 6 bases, the J end lost 0 bases, and 18 bases lay between the germline ends.

A remark on this clone: The observed sequence ends 3 residues before the CDR3 terminus, with the missing tail filled in from the germline J gene. The genes are TRBV2 and TRBJ1-5; 8 nucleotides agree with TRBD1. The ends lost 5 bases at V and 4 bases at J; junction bases unmatched: 1. The CDR3 is 13 amino acids. Looked up from germline, CDR1 is SNHLY and CDR2 is FYNNEI. CDR3 DNA (partial): TGTGCCAGCAGTAGACAGGGGAATCAGCCC. Translation: CASSRQGNQP. The CDR3 as a whole reads CASSRQGNQPQHF.

To note about this clone: Read data end 3 residues before the CDR3 end; the end is taken from the germline J gene. This chain joins TRBV18 and TRBJ1-5, with 9 bases fitting TRBD1. Germline loops: CDR1 KGHSH, CDR2 LQKENI. The CDR3 loop spans 15 amino acids. V lost 5 bases and J lost 3; bases outside the gene matches: 5. The covered CDR3 bases are TGTGCCAGCTCAGCCCGGGACAGGGTCAATCAGCCC. This codes for CASSARDRVNQP. The whole CDR3 sequence is CASSARDRVNQPQHF.

The DNA read from the CDR3 is TGTGCCAGCAGCGAGGGTGGACAGTACACTGAA. Translated: CASSEGGQYTE. From start to end, the CDR3 is CASSEGGQYTEAFF. The rearrangement joins TRBV11-2 to TRBJ1-1, with D perhaps TRBD1 (6 bases). From the germline J gene comes the end of the CDR3, since the read stops 3 residues before it. In germline, CDR1 is SGHAT, CDR2 FQNNGV. V lost 5 bases to trimming and J lost 3 bases, with 13 bases between them. The length of the CDR3 is 14 residues.